Below are 28 T cell receptor beta chains sequenced from a single sample in a study of T cells after posttransplantation cyclophosphamide. Using immunoSEQ multiplex PCR, the repertoire was profiled, and TCRdb retains in-frame clones only, with some absent. The repertoire holds hundreds of clones, around 89% seen once, with more than 4.5% in the top ten. The sequenced material came from gut tissue. These receptor sequences come from a man aged 45-65 years.

The chain is built from TRBV13 and TRBJ2-1, with 7 bases aligning to TRBD2. Germline loops: CDR1 PRHDT, CDR2 FYEKMQ (reference sequence). With V trimmed by 4 bases and J by 10 bases, 4 bases remained unmatched. This CDR3 spans 12 amino acids. The DNA for the CDR3 is TGTGCCAGCAGCTGGGGGGGAGCAGAGCAGTTCTTC. Translation: CASSWGGAEQFF.

The chain has TRBV2 and TRBJ2-7; D gene uncertain. CDR3 length: 13 amino acids. CDR1 and CDR2 (germline): SNHLY, FYNNEI. V was trimmed by 7 bases and J by 4 bases, leaving 14 bases between them. The CDR3 loop reads CASTLTPAYEQYF. In nucleotides, the CDR3 is TGTGCCAGCACCCTAACCCCCGCGTACGAGCAGTACTTC.

The chain combines TRBV9 with TRBJ2-2; 8 positions agree with TRBD2. The germline gives CDR1 SGDLS, CDR2 YYNGEE. The V and J ends lost 2 bases and 3 bases, in that order; junction bases with no gene match: 3. The CDR3 sequence is 15 residues long. Here the CDR3 reads CASSVAGGDTGELFF. CDR3 bases: TGTGCCAGCAGCGTTGCGGGGGGTGACACCGGGGAGCTGTTTTTT.

V usage is TRBV13 and J usage is TRBJ2-7; 8 bases are a match to TRBD1. The CDR3 has 13 amino acids. In germline, CDR1 is PRHDT, CDR2 FYEKMQ (reference sequence). Losses at the gene ends were 5 bases for V and 5 bases for J; bases not matched to a gene: 5. The CDR3 here is CASSLGQANEQYF. The DNA for the CDR3 is TGTGCCAGCAGCCTGGGACAGGCCAACGAGCAGTACTTC.

This chain connects TRBV7-2 to TRBJ2-7; 8 bases are shared with TRBD1. The CDR3 extends over 13 amino acids. Germline CDR1 and CDR2: SGHTA and FQGNSA. The J segment lost 6 bases and the V segment lost 5 bases, leaving 6 bases of the junction unmatched. Here the CDR3 DNA reads TGTGCCAGCAGCAGGGGACAGGTGAGCGAGCAGTACTTC. This gives the protein CASSRGQVSEQYF.

The V and J genes are TRBV9 and TRBJ1-1; D gene uncertain. V was shortened by 3 bases and J by 10 bases, with 13 bases between the two germline ends. The germline gives CDR1 SGDLS, CDR2 YYNGEE. This CDR3 has 12 amino acids. The CDR3 DNA sequence: TGTGCCAGCAGCGGAGACGAGGTTGGAGCTTTCTTT. As protein: CASSGDEVGAFF.

The rearrangement joins TRBV19 to TRBJ2-7; 8 positions match TRBD1. CDR3 length equals 13 residues. Germline lookup yields CDR1 LNHDA and CDR2 SQIVND (reference sequence). Germline trimming cut 9 bases from V and 3 bases from J; bases unmatched to any gene: 7. The CDR3 is CASRDRLNYEQYF. CDR3 coding DNA: TGTGCCAGCCGGGACAGGCTAAACTACGAGCAGTACTTC.

V and J are TRBV27 and TRBJ2-7, with a tentative D call TRBD2 (6 bases). The CDR3 extends over 16 amino acids. Per the germline V gene, CDR1 is MNHEY and CDR2 is SMNVEV (reference sequence). V was pared by 7 bases and J by 2 bases, with 21 bases between. In DNA, the CDR3 is TGTGCCAGCAAACCACGTGGGGGGACCGAGACCTACGAGCAGTACTTC. Its translation is CASKPRGGTETYEQYF.

The chain uses TRBV7-9 and TRBJ2-1, with D perhaps TRBD1 (5 bases). This CDR3 has 13 residues. The germline V gene has CDR1 SEHNR and CDR2 FQNEAQ (reference sequence). Trimming shortened V by 5 bases and J by 8 bases, and 13 bases separated the two germline ends. CDR3 nucleotide sequence: TGTGCCAGCAGCCGTGATGGGGCCGATGAGCAGTTCTTC. Its protein is CASSRDGADEQFF.

This clone was recorded only once. One junction end disagrees with the germline gene, perhaps due to a read error. CDR3 in amino acids: CASSLGGTRNQPQHF. The CDR3 bases are TGTGCCAGCAGCCTAGGGGGCACCCGCAATCAGCCCCAGCATTTT. V and J are TRBV13 and TRBJ1-5, with 7 positions matching TRBD1. The CDR3 consists of 15 residues. Germline V gives CDR1 PRHDT, CDR2 FYEKMQ (reference sequence). The full variable domain, completed using reference TRBV13 and TRBJ1-5, is AAGVIQSPRHLIKEKRETATLKCYPIPRHDTVYWYQQGPGQDPQFLISFYEKMQSDKGSIPDRFSAQQFSDYHSELNMSSLELGDSALYFCASSLGGTRNQPQHFGDGTRLSIL.

The J gene is TRBJ2-4, the V gene TRBV6-6; D may be TRBD2 (5 bases). The germline gives CDR1 MNHNY, CDR2 SVGAGI (reference sequence). The CDR3 consists of 13 residues. Trimming removed 5 bases from V and 5 bases from J, with 10 bases in between. The CDR3 nucleotides are TGTGCCAGCAGTACCTGGGAGCAAAACATTCAGTACTTC. This encodes CASSTWEQNIQYF.

This clone was seen a single time. This sequence joins TRBV30 and TRBJ1-5; a weak D match, TRBD1 (6 bases). From germline, CDR1 is GTSNPN and CDR2 SVGIG (reference sequence). Trimming pared 2 bases from V and 6 bases from J, leaving 14 bases between. The CDR3 covers 14 residues. CDR3 nucleotides: TGTGCCTGGAGTACGGGGCAGGGGAGTCAGCCCCAGCATTTT. Encoded protein: CAWSTGQGSQPQHF.

The rearrangement joins TRBV5-6 to TRBJ1-1; D might be TRBD1 (5 bases). CDR1 is SGHDT and CDR2 is YYEEEE in the germline V gene. This CDR3 spans 14 amino acids. Trimming removed 4 bases at V and 1 base at J, with 11 bases between. CDR3: CASSRGRGNTEAFF. CDR3 nucleotide sequence: TGTGCCAGCAGCCGCGGAAGGGGGAACACTGAAGCTTTCTTT.

The gene calls are TRBV9 and TRBJ2-1; 8 nucleotides align to TRBD2. Trimming took 0 bases from V and 4 from J; bases not matched to a gene: 3. This CDR3 comprises 15 residues. Germline V gene data show CDR1 as SGDLS and CDR2 as YYNGEE. CDR3 protein: CASSVVSGGYNEQFF. For the CDR3, the DNA is TGTGCCAGCAGCGTAGTATCGGGAGGGTACAATGAGCAGTTCTTC.

V and J are TRBV5-6 and TRBJ2-5; 8 bases line up with TRBD1. Germline trimming cut 1 base from V and 5 bases from J; bases unmatched to any gene: 1. CDR1 is SGHDT and CDR2 is YYEEEE in the germline V gene. CDR3 length: 13 amino acids. Written as DNA, the CDR3 is TGTGCCAGCAGCTTGAACAGGGGGGAGACCCAGTACTTC. Translating gives CASSLNRGETQYF.

The chain recombines TRBV30 with TRBJ2-2, with a tentative D call TRBD1 (5 bases). Germline V gives CDR1 GTSNPN, CDR2 SVGIG (reference sequence). V lost 3 bases and J lost 1, with 15 bases in between. This CDR3 comprises 16 residues. DNA for the CDR3: TGTGCCTGGAGAAAGTATGGGGCGGTGAACACCGGGGAGCTGTTTTTT. This gives the protein CAWRKYGAVNTGELFF.

V and J are TRBV28 and TRBJ1-2; TRBD1 matches at 7 bases. The CDR3 has 14 residues. Losses at the gene ends were 7 bases for V and 2 bases for J; bases not matched to a gene: 7. CDR1 MDHEN and CDR2 SYDVKM come from the germline V gene. This CDR3 reads CASKLPGQNYGYTF. CDR3 in DNA: TGTGCCAGCAAACTCCCGGGACAGAACTATGGCTACACCTTC.

The chain combines TRBV7-9 with TRBJ1-2, with TRBD1 matching 9 bases. The CDR3 sequence is 12 residues long. Germline trimming cut 8 bases from V and 7 bases from J; bases unmatched to any gene: 5. Germline CDR1 SEHNR, CDR2 FQNEAQ (reference sequence). The CDR3 reads CASGTGTGGYTF. The CDR3 DNA is TGTGCCAGCGGGACAGGGACCGGTGGCTACACCTTC.

The chain links TRBV5-1 to TRBJ2-1, with a weak D call TRBD2 (6 bases). CDR3 size: 15 residues. Germline-derived CDR1 and CDR2 are SGHRS and YFSETQ. V gave up 6 bases and J gave up 8 bases, with 21 bases separating them. CDR3 in amino acids: CASTPAGQGPDEQFF. CDR3 sequence (DNA): TGCGCCAGCACCCCAGCGGGCCAAGGGCCGGATGAGCAGTTCTTC. The whole variable domain, filled in from reference TRBV5-1 and TRBJ2-1, reads KAGVTQTPRYLIKTRGQQVTLSCSPISGHRSVSWYQQTPGQGLQFLFEYFSETQRNKGNFPGRFSGRQFSNSRSEMNVSTLELGDSALYLCASTPAGQGPDEQFFGPGTRLTVL.

The chain is built from TRBV7-3 and TRBJ2-4; no reliable D call. Trimming pared 2 bases from V and 9 bases from J, leaving 14 bases between. The V gene's germline CDR1 is SGHTA and CDR2 FQGTGA. The CDR3 has 14 amino acids. CDR3 in amino acids: CASSLGLFPSIQYF. The DNA of the CDR3 is TGTGCCAGCAGCTTAGGGCTATTCCCAAGCATTCAGTACTTC.

V gene TRBV7-8 combines with J gene TRBJ2-7; the match to TRBD1 covers 7 bases. Per germline, CDR1 SGHVS and CDR2 FQNEAQ. J gave up 4 bases and V 1 base, and 7 bases lay outside the gene matches. The CDR3 sequence is 15 residues long. CDR3 in amino acids: CASSLGQGILYEQYF. CDR3 bases: TGTGCCAGCAGCTTAGGACAGGGCATTCTGTACGAGCAGTACTTC.

The chain joins TRBV7-9 to TRBJ2-6, with D possibly matching TRBD1 (5 bases). The germline V gene encodes CDR1 SEHNR and CDR2 FQNEAQ (reference sequence). Trimming cost V 5 bases and J 4 bases, with 12 bases left between them. The CDR3 is made up of 15 amino acids. DNA of the CDR3: TGTGCCAGCAGCCCCACAGGATTCGGGGCCAACGTCCTGACTTTC. Amino acids: CASSPTGFGANVLTF.

Turning to this clone: A junction end diverges from the germline sequence, so it may reflect a read error. This chain joins TRBV19 and TRBJ2-3; unclear D gene. The CDR3 sequence is 13 residues long. Germline CDR1 reads LNHDA; CDR2 reads SQIVND (reference sequence). The CDR3 DNA reads TGTACCAGTAGTTCCGGTCGTACAGATACGCAGTATTTT. Amino acids: CTSSSGRTDTQYF.

Points on this clone: The junction and the germline gene differ at one end; a read error may be behind it. V and J are TRBV4-2 and TRBJ1-4, with 8 bases aligning to TRBD1. CDR1 is LGHNA and CDR2 is YNFKEQ in the germline V gene. The CDR3 totals 16 residues. This CDR3 is CANSPKTGAPNEKLFF. DNA of the CDR3: TGTGCCAACAGCCCAAAGACAGGGGCCCCTAATGAAAAACTGTTTTTT.

This clone has a single count. The CDR3 sequence is CASSPRQAGRGYTF. In DNA, the CDR3 is TGTGCCAGCAGTCCGCGACAGGCCGGGCGAGGCTACACCTTC. This chain joins TRBV2 and TRBJ1-2; a weak D match, TRBD1 (6 bases). Germline assignment: CDR1 SNHLY and CDR2 FYNNEI. CDR3 size: 14 residues. The V end lost 5 bases, the J end lost 8 bases, and 18 bases lay between the germline ends.

This chain joins TRBV6-1 and TRBJ1-5; D is uncertain. The CDR3 loop spans 15 amino acids. Germline V gives CDR1 MNHNS, CDR2 SASEGT. Trimming cost V 8 bases and J 3 bases, with 17 bases left between them. CDR3 residues: CASGETLSPNQPQHF. The CDR3, as DNA: TGTGCCAGCGGCGAGACACTTTCCCCCAATCAGCCCCAGCATTTT.

This clone was counted between two and nine times. The chain is built from TRBV9 and TRBJ1-2; tentative D call: TRBD1 (6 bases). V was cut by 4 bases and J by 1 base, with 17 bases left in between. This CDR3 has 16 amino acids. From germline, CDR1 is SGDLS and CDR2 YYNGEE. The CDR3 coding sequence is TGTGCCAGCAGCCCTGACGCACAGGGTTTTAACTATGGCTACACCTTC. Translation gives CASSPDAQGFNYGYTF.

The rearrangement uses TRBV9 and TRBJ1-5, with 8 bases lining up with TRBD1. The CDR3 spans 16 residues. Germline loops: CDR1 SGDLS, CDR2 YYNGEE. J was trimmed by 6 bases and V by 0 bases; bases with no gene match: 8. The CDR3 DNA is TGTGCCAGCAGCGTAGATCCAGGGGGCCTAGGTCAGCCCCAGCATTTT. Residues: CASSVDPGGLGQPQHF.